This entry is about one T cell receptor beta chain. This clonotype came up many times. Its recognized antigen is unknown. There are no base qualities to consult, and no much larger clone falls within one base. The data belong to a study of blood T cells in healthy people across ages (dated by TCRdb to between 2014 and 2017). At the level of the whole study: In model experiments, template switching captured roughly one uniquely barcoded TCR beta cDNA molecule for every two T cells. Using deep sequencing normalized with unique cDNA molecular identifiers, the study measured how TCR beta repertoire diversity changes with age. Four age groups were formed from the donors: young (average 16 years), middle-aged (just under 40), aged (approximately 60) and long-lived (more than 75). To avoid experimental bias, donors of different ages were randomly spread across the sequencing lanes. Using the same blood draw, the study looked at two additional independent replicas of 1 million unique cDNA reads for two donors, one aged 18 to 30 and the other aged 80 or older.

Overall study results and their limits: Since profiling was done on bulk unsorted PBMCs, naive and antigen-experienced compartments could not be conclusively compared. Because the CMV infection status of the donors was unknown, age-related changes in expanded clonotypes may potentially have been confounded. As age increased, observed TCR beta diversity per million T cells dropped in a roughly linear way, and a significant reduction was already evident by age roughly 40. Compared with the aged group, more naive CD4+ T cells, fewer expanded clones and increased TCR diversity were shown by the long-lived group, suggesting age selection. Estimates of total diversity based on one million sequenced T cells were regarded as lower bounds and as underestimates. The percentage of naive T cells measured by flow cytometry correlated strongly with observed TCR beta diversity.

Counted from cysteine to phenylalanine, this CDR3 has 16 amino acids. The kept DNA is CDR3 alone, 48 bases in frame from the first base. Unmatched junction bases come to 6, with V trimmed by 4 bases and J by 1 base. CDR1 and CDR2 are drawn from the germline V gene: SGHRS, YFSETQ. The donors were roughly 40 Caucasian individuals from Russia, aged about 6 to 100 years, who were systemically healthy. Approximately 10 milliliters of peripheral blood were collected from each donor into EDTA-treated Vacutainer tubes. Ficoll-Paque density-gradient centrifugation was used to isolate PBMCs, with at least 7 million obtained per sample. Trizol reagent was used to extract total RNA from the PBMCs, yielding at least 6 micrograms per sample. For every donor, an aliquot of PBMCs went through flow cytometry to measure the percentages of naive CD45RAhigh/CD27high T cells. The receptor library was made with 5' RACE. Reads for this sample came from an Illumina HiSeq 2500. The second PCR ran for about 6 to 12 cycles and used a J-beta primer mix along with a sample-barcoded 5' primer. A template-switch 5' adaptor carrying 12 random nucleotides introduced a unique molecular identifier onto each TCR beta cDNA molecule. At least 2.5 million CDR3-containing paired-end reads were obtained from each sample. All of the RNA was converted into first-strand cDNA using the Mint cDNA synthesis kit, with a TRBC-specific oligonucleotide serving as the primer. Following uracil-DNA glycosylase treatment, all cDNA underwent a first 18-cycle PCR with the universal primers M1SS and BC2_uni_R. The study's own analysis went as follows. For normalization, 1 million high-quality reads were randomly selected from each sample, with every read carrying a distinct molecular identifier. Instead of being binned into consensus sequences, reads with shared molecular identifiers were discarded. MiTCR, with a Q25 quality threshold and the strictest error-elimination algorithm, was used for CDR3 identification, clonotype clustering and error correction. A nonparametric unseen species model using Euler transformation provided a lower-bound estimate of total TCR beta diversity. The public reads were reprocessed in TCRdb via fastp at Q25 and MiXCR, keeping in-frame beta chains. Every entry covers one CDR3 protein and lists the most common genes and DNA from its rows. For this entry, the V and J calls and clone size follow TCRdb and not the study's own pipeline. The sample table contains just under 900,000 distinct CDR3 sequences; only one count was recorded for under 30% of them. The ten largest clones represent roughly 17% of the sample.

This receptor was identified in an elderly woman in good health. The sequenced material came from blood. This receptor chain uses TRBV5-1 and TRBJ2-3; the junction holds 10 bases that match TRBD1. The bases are TGCGCCAGCAGCACTACCGGGACAGGGGGCACAGATACGCAGTATTTT. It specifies CASSTTGTGGTDTQYF.